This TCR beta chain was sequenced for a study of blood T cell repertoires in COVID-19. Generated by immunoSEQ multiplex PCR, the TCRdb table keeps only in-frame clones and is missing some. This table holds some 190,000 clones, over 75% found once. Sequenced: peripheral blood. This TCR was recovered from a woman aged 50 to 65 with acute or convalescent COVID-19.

As DNA, the CDR3 is TGTGCCAGCAGCACGGGACACGTTGGCTACAATGAGCAGTTCTTC. Translating it yields CASSTGHVGYNEQFF. The chain has TRBV5-5 and TRBJ2-1; weak D call: TRBD1 (6 bases). Germline CDR1 and CDR2: SGHKS and YYEKEE (reference sequence). Trimming left V 4 bases short and J 3 bases short, with 14 bases between. The CDR3 contains 15 residues.